This T cell receptor beta chain was sequenced in a study of memory CD4+ T cells and cytomegalovirus serostatus. Study observations and caveats: Median bootstrapped AUC for CMV status was approximately 0.96 originally, 0.75 to 0.91 US-trained.

The sort gate was single viable CD3+CD4+CD8-CD45RO+ cells for memory CD4+ T cells. Points on this clone: The antigen is undetermined.

Authors' methods: After removing out-of-frame reads, 2 million to 2.5 million distinct TCRbeta sequences remained. Repertoires were generated with immunoSEQ multiplex PCR, while TCRdb's copy carries only in-frame clones and drops some. D and trimming come from the DNA, and the V and J calls and clone size come from that table. This sample has some 58,000 clones, with roughly four fifths found just once. The CDR3 runs 15 residues. In germline, CDR1 is LNHDA, CDR2 SQIVND (reference sequence). V shed 3 bases, J shed 1 base, and the junction held 4 bases outside the gene matches. The sample taken for sequencing was memory CD4+ T cells from blood. The J gene is TRBJ2-5, the V gene TRBV19; 8 bases map to TRBD2. This sequence originates from an adult in good health and CMV-seronegative. Here the CDR3 DNA reads TGTGCCAGTAGTATCGGGGGGGGAATCCAAGAGACCCAGTACTTC. Translated, it gives CASSIGGGIQETQYF.